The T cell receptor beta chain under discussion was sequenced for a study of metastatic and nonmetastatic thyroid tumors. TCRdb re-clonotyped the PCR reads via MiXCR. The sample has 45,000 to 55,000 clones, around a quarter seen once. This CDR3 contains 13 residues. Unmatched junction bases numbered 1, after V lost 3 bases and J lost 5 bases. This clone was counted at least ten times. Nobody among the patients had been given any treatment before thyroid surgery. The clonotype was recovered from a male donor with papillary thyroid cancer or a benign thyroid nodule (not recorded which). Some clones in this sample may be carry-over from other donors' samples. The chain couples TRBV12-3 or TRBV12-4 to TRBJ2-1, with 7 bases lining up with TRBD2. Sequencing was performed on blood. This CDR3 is CASSFTSDNEQFF. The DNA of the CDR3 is TGTGCCAGCAGTTTTACTAGCGACAATGAGCAGTTCTTC.